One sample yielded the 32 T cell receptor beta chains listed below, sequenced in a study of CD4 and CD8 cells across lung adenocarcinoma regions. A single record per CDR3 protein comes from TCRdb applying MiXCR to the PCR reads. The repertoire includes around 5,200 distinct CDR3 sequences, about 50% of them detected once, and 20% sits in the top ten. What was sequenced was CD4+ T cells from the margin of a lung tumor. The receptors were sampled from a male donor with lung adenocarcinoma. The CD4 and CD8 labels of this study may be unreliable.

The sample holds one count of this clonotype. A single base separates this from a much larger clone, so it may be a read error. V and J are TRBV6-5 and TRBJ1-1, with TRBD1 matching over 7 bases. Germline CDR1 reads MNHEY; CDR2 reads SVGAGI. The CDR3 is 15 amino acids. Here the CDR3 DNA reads TGTGCCAGCAGCTATGGGGGAGGAGGGGGCACTGAAGCTTCCTTT. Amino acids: CASSYGGGGGTEASF.

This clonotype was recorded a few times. CDR3 residues: CASSLAWGRRQFF. CDR3 DNA sequence: TGCGCCAGCAGCTTGGCCTGGGGGCGAAGGCAGTTCTTC. The V call is TRBV5-1, the J call TRBJ2-1; D is perhaps TRBD1 (6 bases). CDR1 and CDR2 (germline): SGHRS, YFSETQ. The CDR3 has 13 amino acids. V lost 0 bases and J lost 12, with 13 bases in between. Based on the CDR3 plus reference TRBV5-1 and TRBJ2-1, the full variable domain is KAGVTQTPRYLIKTRGQQVTLSCSPISGHRSVSWYQQTPGQGLQFLFEYFSETQRNKGNFPGRFSGRQFSNSRSEMNVSTLELGDSALYLCASSLAWGRRQFFGPGTRLTVL.

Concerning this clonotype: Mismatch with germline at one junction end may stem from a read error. CDR3 in amino acids: CASRGRATWGEQFF. DNA for the CDR3: TGTGCCAGCAGGGGGCGAGCGACCTGGGGGGAGCAGTTTTTC. The genes are TRBV27 and TRBJ2-1; possible D gene TRBD2, 6 bases. This CDR3 region has 14 residues. Germline V gene data show CDR1 as MNHEY and CDR2 as SMNVEV (reference sequence).

The CDR3 is CASIQRGQGRETQYF. CDR3 sequence (DNA): TGTGCCAGCATCCAACGCGGGCAGGGGAGAGAGACCCAGTACTTC. The chain links TRBV6-1 to TRBJ2-4; possibly TRBD1 for D (6 bases). The J call is in doubt because the DNA end fits TRBJ2-5 better. The CDR3 length is 15 residues. Germline assignment: CDR1 MNHNS and CDR2 SASEGT.

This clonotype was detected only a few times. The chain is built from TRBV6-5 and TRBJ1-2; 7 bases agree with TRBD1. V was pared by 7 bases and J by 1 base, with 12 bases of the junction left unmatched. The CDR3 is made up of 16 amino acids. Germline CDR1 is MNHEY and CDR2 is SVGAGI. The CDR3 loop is CASKRQGTLFNYGYTF. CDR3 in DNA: TGTGCCAGCAAAAGACAGGGAACCTTATTTAACTATGGCTACACCTTC.

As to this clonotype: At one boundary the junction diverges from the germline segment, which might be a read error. The CDR3 nucleotides are TGTGCCAGCAGTGCTGGCCGCCGGGGCCGTGGCACAGAGACGCAGTATTTC. It yields the protein CASSAGRRGRGTETQYF. The chain recombines TRBV27 with TRBJ2-3; D tentatively fits TRBD1 or TRBD2 (5 bases each). The CDR3 runs 17 residues. CDR1 is MNHEY and CDR2 is SMNVEV in the germline V gene (reference sequence).

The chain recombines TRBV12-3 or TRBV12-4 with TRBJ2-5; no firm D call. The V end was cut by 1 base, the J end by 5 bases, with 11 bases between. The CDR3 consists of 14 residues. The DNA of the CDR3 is TGTGCCAGCAGTTTAGGGGTCTCAGCGGAGACCCAGTACTTC. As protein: CASSLGVSAETQYF.

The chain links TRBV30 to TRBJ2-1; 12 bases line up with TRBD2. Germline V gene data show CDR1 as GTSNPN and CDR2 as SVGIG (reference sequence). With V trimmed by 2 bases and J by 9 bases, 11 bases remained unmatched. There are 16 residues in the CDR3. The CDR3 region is CAWSPSTSGRTSEQFF. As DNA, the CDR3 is TGTGCCTGGAGTCCTTCGACTAGCGGGAGAACTAGTGAGCAGTTCTTC. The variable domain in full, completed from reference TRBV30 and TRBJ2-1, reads SQTIHQWPATLVQPVGSPLSLECTVEGTSNPNLYWYRQAAGRGLQLLFYSVGIGQISSEVPQNLSASRPQDRQFILSSKKLLLSDSGFYLCAWSPSTSGRTSEQFFGPGTRLTVL.

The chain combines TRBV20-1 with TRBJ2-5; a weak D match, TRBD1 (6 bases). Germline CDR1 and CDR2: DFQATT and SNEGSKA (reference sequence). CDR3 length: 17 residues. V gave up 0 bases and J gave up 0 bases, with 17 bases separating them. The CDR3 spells CSARELKDSLDQETQYF. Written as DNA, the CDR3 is TGCAGTGCTAGAGAACTAAAGGACAGCTTGGACCAAGAGACCCAGTACTTC.

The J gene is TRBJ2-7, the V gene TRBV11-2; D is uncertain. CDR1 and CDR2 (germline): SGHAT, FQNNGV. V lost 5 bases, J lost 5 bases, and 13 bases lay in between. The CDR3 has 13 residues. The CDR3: CASSRPTLNEQYF. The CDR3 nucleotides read TGTGCCAGCAGCCGTCCCACGCTCAACGAGCAGTACTTC.

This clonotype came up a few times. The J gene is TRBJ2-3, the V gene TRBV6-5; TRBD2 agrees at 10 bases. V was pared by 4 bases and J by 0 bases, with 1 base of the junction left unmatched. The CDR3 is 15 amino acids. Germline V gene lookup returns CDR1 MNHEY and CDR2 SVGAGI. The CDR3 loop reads CASSLTSGSTDTQYF. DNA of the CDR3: TGTGCCAGCAGTTTGACTAGCGGGAGCACAGATACGCAGTATTTT.

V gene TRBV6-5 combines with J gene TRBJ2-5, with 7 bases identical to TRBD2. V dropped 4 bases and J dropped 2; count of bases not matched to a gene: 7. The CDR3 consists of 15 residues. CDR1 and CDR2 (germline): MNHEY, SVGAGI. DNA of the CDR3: TGTGCCAGCAGTTTTGGGGGGGTAGCGCAAGAGACCCAGTACTTC. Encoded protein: CASSFGGVAQETQYF.

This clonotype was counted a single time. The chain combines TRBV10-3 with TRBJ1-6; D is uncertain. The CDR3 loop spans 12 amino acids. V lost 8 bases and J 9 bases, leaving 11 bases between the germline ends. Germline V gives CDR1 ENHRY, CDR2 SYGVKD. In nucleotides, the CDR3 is TGTGCCATCGGAACACTTGGTTCACCCCTCCACTTT. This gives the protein CAIGTLGSPLHF.

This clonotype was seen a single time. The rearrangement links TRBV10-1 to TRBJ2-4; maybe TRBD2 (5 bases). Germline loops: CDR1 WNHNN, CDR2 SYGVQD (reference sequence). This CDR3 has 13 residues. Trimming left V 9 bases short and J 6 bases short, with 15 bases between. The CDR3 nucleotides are TGCGCCAGGGGTCCGGGAACCACAAACATTCAGTACTTC. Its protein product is CARGPGTTNIQYF.

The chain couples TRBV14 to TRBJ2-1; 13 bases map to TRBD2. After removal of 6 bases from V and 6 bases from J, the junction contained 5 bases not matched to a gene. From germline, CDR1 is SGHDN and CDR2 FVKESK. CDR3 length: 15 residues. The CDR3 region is CASRYGLAGVNEQFF. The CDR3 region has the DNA TGTGCCAGCAGATACGGACTAGCGGGAGTCAATGAGCAGTTCTTC.

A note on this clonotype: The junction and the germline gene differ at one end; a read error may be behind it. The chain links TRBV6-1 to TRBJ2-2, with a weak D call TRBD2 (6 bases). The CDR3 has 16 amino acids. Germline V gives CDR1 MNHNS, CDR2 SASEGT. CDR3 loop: CASSEEEGVSAGELYF. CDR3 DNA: TGTGCCAGCAGTGAGGAGGAGGGCGTGAGCGCCGGGGAGCTGTATTTT.

DNA for the CDR3: TGCGCCAGCAGCCGACGGAGTAGCGGGAACCAAGATACGCAGTATTTT. Its protein product is CASSRRSSGNQDTQYF. The chain has TRBV10-1 and TRBJ2-3; 8 bases line up with TRBD2. The CDR3 has 16 amino acids. Trimming cost V 6 bases and J 5 bases; bases outside gene matches: 13. Germline V CDR1 and CDR2: WNHNN, SYGVQD (reference sequence).

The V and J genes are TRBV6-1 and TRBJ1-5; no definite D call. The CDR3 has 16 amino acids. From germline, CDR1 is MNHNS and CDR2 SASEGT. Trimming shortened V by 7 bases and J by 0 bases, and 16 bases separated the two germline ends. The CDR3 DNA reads TGTGCCAGCATTGGTCGGCTGGGTTATAGCAATCAGCCCCAGCATTTT. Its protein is CASIGRLGYSNQPQHF.

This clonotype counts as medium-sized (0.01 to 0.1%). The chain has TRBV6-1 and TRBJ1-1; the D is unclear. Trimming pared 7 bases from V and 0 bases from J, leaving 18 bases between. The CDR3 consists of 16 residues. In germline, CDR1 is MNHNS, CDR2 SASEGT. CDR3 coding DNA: TGTGCCAGCACCCGAGGATTTGCAGCTTTGAACACTGAAGCTTTCTTT. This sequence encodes CASTRGFAALNTEAFF.

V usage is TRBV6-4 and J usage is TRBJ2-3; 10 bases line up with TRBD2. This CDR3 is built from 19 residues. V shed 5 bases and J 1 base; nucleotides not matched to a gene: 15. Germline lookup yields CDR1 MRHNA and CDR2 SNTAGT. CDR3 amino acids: CASSLTAASGGSGTDTQYF. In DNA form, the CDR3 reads TGTGCCAGCAGTCTCACGGCGGCTAGCGGGGGATCGGGCACAGATACGCAGTATTTT.

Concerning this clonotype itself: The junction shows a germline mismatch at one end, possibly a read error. CDR3 sequence (DNA): TGTGCCAGCAGTTACCCGACTAGCGGGAGGGCAGAAGGCAATGCGCAGTTCTTT. As protein: CASSYPTSGRAEGNAQFF. The V call is TRBV6-8, the J call TRBJ2-1, with 14 bases that match TRBD2. CDR3 length: 18 amino acids. Germline V lookup: CDR1 MNHGY, CDR2 SAAAGT.

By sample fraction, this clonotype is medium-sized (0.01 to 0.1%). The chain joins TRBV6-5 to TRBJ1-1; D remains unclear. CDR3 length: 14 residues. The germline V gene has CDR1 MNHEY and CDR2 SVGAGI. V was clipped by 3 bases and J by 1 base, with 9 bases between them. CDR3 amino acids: CASSYLVRNTEAFF. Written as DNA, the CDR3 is TGTGCCAGCAGTTATTTAGTGAGGAACACTGAAGCTTTCTTT.

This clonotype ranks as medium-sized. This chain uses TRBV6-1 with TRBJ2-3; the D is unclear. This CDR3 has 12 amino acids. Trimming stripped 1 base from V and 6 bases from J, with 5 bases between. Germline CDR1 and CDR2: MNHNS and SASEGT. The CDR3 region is CASSEVGDTQYF. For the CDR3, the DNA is TGTGCCAGCAGTGAAGTGGGGGATACGCAGTATTTT.

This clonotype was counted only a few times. CDR3 region: CASSQSVQGITGELFF. The CDR3 DNA reads as TGCGCCAGCAGTCAATCGGTACAGGGGATCACCGGGGAGCTGTTTTTT. The V gene is TRBV23-1, the J gene TRBJ2-2; 7 bases align to TRBD1. TRBV23-1 is annotated as an ORF whose role is uncertain. J was trimmed by 4 bases and V by 0 bases; bases with no gene match: 5. The length of the CDR3 is 16 residues.

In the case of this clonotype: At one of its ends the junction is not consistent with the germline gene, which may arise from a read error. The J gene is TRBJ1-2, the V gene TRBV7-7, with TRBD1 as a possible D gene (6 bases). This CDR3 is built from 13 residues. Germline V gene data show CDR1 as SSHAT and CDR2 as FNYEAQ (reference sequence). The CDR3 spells CASSSRGWNGYTF. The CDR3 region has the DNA TGTGCTAGCAGCTCCAGGGGTTGGAATGGCTACACCTTC.

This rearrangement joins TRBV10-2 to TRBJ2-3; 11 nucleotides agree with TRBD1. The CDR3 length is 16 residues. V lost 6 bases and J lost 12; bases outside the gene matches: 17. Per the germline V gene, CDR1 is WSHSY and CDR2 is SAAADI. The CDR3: CASRGTGGASTETQYF. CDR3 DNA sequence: TGCGCCAGCAGGGGGACAGGGGGGGCCTCCACAGAGACCCAGTATTTT.

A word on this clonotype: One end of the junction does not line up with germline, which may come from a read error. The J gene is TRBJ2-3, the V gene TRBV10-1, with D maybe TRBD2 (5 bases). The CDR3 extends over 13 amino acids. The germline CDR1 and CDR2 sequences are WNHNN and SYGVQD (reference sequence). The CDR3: CGLSSGGTDTQYF. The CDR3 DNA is TGCGGCCTCAGTTCCGGAGGCACAGATACCCAGTATTTT.

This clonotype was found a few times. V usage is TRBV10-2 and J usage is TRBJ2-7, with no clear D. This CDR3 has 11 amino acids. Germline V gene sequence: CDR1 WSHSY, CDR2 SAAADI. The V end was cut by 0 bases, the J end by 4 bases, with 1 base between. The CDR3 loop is CASSESYEQYF. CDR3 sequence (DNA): TGCGCCAGCAGTGAGTCGTACGAGCAGTACTTC.

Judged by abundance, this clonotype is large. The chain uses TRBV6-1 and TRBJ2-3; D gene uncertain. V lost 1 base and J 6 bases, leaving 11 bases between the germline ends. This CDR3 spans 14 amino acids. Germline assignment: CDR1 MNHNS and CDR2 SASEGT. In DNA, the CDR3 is TGTGCCAGCAGTGAAGAGATTCGCTCGGATACGCAGTATTTT. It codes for CASSEEIRSDTQYF.

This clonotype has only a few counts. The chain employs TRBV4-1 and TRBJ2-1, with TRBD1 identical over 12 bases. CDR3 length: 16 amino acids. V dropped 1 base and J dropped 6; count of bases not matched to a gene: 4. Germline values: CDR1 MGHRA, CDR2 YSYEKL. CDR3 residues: CASSQGGQGAPNEQFF. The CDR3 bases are TGCGCCAGCAGCCAAGGGGGACAGGGGGCGCCCAATGAGCAGTTCTTC.

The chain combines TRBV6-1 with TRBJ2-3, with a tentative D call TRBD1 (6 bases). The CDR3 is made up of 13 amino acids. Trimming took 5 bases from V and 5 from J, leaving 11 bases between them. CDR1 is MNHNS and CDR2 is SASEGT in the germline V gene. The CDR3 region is CASSRQTGDTQYF. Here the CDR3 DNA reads TGTGCCAGCAGTCGGCAGACAGGAGATACGCAGTATTTT.

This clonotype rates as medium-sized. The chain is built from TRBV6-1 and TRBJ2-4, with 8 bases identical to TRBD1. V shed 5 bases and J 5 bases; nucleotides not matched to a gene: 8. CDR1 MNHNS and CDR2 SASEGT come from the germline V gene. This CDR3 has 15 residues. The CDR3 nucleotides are TGTGCCAGCAGTCTAAAAGGACAGGGAGAAAACATTCAGTACTTC. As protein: CASSLKGQGENIQYF.